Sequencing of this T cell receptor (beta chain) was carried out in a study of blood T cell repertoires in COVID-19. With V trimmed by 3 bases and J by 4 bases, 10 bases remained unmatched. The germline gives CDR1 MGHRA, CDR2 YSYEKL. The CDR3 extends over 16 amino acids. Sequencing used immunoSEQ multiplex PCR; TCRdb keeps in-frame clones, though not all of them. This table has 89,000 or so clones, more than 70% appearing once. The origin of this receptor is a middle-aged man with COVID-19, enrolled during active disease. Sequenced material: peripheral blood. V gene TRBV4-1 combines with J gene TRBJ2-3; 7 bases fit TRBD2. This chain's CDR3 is CASSQFGRGVADTQYF. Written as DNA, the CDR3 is TGCGCCAGCAGCCAGTTCGGACGGGGGGTCGCAGATACGCAGTATTTT.